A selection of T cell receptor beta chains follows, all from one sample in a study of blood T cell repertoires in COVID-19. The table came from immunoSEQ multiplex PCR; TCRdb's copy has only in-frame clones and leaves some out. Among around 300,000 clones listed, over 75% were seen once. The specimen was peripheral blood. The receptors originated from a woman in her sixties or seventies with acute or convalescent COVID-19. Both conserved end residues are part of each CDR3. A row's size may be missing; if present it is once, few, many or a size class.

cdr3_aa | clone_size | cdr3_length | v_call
CAGLAGQSEAFF | once | 12 | TRBV2
CASSQVGGAGNEQFF | . | 15 | TRBV4-1
CASSLRGPYNEQFF | . | 14 | TRBV5-6
CASRQGAREQFF | . | 12 | TRBV2
CASKERQGGQPQHF | . | 14 | TRBV19
CASRIAAIHNSPLHF | . | 15 | TRBV7-2
CASSVAGDNEQFF | few | 13 | TRBV9
CASSPPGGRNYGYTF | . | 15 | TRBV19
CASSVAGDTVEKLFF | . | 15 | TRBV9
CASSFGATSGVYNEQFF | . | 17 | TRBV5-5
CASSEIPTSRETQYF | . | 15 | TRBV2
CASSLLLGYTF | . | 11 | TRBV5-8
CSASGLAGPNEQFF | . | 14 | TRBV20-1
CASTEPRGTTFF | once | 12 | TRBV7-8
CASSFPQGRVANYGYTF | . | 17 | TRBV28
CASSLRGGNGYTF | . | 13 | TRBV5-1
CASSYYGTSVVYEQYF | . | 16 | TRBV6-2/TRBV6-3